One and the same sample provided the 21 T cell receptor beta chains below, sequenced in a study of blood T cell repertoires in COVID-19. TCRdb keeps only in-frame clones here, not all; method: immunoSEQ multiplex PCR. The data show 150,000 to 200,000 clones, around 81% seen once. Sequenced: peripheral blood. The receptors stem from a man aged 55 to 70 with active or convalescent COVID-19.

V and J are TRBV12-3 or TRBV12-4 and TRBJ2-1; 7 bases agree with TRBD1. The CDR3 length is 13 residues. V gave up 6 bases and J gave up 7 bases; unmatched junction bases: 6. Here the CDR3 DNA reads TGTGCCAGCAGCCTACAGGGGTCGAATGAGCAGTTCTTC. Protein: CASSLQGSNEQFF.

The CDR3 coding sequence is TGCAGTGCTAGTGGACAGGGCCAGACACACTATGGCTACACCTTC. This translates into CSASGQGQTHYGYTF. The V call is TRBV20-1, the J call TRBJ1-2, with 8 bases that match TRBD1. This CDR3 region has 15 residues. Germline V gene data show CDR1 as DFQATT and CDR2 as SNEGSKA (reference sequence). Trimming cost V 3 bases and J 3 bases; bases outside gene matches: 9.

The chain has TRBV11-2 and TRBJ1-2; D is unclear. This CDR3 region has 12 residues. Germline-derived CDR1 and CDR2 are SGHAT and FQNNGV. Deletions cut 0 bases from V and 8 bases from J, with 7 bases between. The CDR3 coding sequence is TGTGCCAGCAGCTTAGAGGAGGGAGGCTACACCTTC. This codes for CASSLEEGGYTF.

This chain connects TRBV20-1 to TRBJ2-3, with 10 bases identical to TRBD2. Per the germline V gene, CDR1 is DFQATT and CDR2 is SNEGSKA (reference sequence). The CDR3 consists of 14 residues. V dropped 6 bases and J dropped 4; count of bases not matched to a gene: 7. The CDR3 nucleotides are TGCAGTGCAAGTCGGGGACTAGCGCCAGATACGCAGTATTTT. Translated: CSASRGLAPDTQYF.

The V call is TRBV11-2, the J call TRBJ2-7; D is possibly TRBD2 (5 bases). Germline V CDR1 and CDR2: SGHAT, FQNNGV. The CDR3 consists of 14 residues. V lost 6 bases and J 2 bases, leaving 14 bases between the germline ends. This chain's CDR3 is CASSVSTGTYEQYF. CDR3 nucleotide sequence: TGTGCCAGCAGTGTTTCGACGGGAACCTACGAGCAGTACTTC.

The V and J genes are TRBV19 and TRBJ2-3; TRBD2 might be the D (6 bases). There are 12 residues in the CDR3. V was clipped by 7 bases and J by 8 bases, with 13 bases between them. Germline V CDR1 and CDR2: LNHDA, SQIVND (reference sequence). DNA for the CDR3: TGTGCCAGTATGGAGGGTTGGGGTACGCAGTATTTT. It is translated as CASMEGWGTQYF. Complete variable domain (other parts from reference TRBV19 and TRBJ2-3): DGGITQSPKYLFRKEGQNVTLSCEQNLNHDAMYWYRQDPGQGLRLIYYSQIVNDFQKGDIAEGYSVSREKKESFPLTVTSAQKNPTAFYLCASMEGWGTQYFGPGTRLTVL.

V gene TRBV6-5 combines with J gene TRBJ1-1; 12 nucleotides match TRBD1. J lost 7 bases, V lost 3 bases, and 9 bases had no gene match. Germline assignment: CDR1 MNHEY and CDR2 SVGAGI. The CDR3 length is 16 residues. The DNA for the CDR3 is TGTGCCAGCAGTTATGGGGGGACAGGGGGCTTTAATGAAGCTTTCTTT. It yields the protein CASSYGGTGGFNEAFF.

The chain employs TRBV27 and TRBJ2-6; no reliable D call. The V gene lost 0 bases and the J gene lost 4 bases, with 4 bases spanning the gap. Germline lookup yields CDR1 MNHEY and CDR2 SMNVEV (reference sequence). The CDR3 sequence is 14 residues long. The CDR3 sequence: CASSLSGGANVLTF. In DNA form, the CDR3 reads TGTGCCAGCAGTTTATCGGGCGGGGCCAACGTCCTGACTTTC.

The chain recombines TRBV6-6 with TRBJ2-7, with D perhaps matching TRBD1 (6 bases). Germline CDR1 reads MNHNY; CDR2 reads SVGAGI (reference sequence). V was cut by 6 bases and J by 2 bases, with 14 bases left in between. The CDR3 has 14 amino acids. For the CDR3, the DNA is TGTGCCAGCAGGACAGGTGGACGGCCCTACGAGCAGTACTTC. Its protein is CASRTGGRPYEQYF.

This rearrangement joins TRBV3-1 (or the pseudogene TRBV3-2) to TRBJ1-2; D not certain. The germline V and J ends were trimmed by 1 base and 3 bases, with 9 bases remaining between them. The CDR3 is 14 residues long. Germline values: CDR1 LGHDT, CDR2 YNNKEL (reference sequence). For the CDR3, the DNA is TGTGCCAGCAGCCAAGTGGAGGGCCACTATGGCTACACCTTC. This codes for CASSQVEGHYGYTF.

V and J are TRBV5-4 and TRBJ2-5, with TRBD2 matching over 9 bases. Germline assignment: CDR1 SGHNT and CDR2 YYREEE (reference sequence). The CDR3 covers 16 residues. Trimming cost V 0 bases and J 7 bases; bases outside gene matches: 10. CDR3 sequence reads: CASSLAGRGGTGTQYF. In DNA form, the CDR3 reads TGTGCCAGCAGCTTGGCTGGGCGGGGGGGCACCGGGACCCAGTACTTC.

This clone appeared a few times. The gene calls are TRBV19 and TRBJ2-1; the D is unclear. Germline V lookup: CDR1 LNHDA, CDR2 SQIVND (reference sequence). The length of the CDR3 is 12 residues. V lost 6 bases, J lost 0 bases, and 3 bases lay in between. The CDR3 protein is CASSVSYNEQFF. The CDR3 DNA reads TGTGCCAGTAGCGTCTCCTACAATGAGCAGTTCTTC. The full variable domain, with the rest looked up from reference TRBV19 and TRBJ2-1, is DGGITQSPKYLFRKEGQNVTLSCEQNLNHDAMYWYRQDPGQGLRLIYYSQIVNDFQKGDIAEGYSVSREKKESFPLTVTSAQKNPTAFYLCASSVSYNEQFFGPGTRLTVL.

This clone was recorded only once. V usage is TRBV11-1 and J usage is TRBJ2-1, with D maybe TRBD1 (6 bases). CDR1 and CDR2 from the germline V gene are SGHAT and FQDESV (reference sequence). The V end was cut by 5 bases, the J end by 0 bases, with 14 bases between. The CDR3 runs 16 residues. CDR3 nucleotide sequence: TGTGCCAGCAGCCCCGACAGGATGAGCTCCTACAATGAGCAGTTCTTC. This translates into CASSPDRMSSYNEQFF.

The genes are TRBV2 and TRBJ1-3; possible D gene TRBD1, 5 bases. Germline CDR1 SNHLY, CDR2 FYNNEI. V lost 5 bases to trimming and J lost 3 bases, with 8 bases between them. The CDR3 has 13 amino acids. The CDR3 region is CASSRGVGNTIYF. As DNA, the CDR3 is TGTGCCAGCAGTCGGGGGGTTGGAAACACCATATATTTT. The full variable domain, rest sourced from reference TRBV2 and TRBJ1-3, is EPEVTQTPSHQVTQMGQEVILRCVPISNHLYFYWYRQILGQKVEFLVSFYNNEISEKSEIFDDQFSVERPDGSNFTLKIRSTKLEDSAMYFCASSRGVGNTIYFGEGSWLTVV.

CDR3 sequence reads: CASSSPGYEQYF. In nucleotides, the CDR3 is TGTGCCAGCAGTTCCCCAGGCTACGAGCAGTACTTC. The chain links TRBV28 to TRBJ2-7; D unresolved. Trimming removed 4 bases at V and 3 bases at J, with 7 bases between. The CDR3 is 12 residues long. CDR1 and CDR2 from the germline V gene are MDHEN and SYDVKM.

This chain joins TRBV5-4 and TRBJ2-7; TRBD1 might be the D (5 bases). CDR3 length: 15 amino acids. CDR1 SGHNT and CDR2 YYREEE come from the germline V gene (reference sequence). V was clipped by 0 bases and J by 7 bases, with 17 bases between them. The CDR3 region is CASSLEHLGAGEQYF. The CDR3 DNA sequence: TGTGCCAGCAGCTTGGAGCACCTTGGGGCTGGGGAGCAGTACTTC.

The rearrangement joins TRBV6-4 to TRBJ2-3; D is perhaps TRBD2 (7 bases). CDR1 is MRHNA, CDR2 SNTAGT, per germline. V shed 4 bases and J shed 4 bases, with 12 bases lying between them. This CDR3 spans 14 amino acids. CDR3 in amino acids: CASSVGGASDTQYF. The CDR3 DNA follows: TGTGCCAGCAGTGTTGGGGGGGCCTCAGATACGCAGTATTTT.

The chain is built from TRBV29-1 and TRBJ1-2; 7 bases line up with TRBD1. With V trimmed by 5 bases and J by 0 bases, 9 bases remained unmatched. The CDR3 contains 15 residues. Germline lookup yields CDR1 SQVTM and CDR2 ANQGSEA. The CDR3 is CSVLRQGTSNYGYTF. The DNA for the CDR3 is TGCAGCGTTCTGAGACAGGGAACGTCTAACTATGGCTACACCTTC.

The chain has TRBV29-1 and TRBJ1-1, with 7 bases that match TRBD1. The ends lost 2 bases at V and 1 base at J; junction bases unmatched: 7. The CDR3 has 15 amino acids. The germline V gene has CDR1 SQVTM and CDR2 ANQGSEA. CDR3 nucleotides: TGCAGCGTTGAACCCCCTTGGACAGGGAACACTGAAGCTTTCTTT. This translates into CSVEPPWTGNTEAFF.

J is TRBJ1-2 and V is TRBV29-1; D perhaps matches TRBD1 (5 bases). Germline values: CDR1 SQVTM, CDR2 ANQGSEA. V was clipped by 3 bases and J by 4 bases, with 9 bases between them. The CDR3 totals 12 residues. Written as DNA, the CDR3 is TGCAGCGTTGACCAGGGAAGCTATGGCTACACCTTC. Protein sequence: CSVDQGSYGYTF.

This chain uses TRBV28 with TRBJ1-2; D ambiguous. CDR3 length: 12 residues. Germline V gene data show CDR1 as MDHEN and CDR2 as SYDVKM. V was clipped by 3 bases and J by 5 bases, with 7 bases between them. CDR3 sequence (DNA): TGTGCCAGCAGTTTGCGGGCGTATGGCTACACCTTC. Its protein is CASSLRAYGYTF.